This section outlines one T cell receptor (beta chain) sequence together with its context. Its antigen is as yet unknown. The CDR3 covers 12 residues. The ends were cut back, 3 bases at V and 2 bases at J, with 7 bases in the middle. CDR1 is DFQATT and CDR2 is SNEGSKA in the germline V gene (reference sequence). The sample originates from a study of blood T cells in healthy people across ages. Using a J-beta primer mix together with a sample-barcoded 5' primer, a second PCR was run for roughly 6 to 11 cycles. Template switching added a 12-random-nucleotide identifier to every cDNA molecule. TCRdb reprocessed the 5' RACE reads via MiXCR and lists one record per CDR3 protein. The data show some 1.7 million distinct CDR3 sequences, roughly 28% seen once. General observations from the study: Donor CMV status, an unknown factor, possibly confounded changes in expanded clonotypes.

Source material: blood. The genes are TRBV20-1 and TRBJ1-1; D unclear. The TCR comes from a woman between 25 and 40 years old in good health. CDR3: CSARSPNTEAFF. Here the CDR3 DNA reads TGCAGTGCTAGGTCACCCAACACTGAAGCTTTCTTT.